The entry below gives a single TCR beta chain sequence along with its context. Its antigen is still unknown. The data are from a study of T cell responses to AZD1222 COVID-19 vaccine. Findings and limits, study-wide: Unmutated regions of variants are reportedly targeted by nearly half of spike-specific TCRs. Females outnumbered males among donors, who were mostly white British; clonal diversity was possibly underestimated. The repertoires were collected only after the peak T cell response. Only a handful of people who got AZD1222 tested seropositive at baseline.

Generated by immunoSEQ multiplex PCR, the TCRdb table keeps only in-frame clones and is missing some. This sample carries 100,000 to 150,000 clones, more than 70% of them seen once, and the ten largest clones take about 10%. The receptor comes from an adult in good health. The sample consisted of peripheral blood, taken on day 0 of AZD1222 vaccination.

The CDR3 region is CASSLGLNTGELFF. Written as DNA, the CDR3 is TGTGCCAGCAGCTTGGGCTTGAACACCGGGGAGCTGTTTTTT. The chain carries TRBV5-6 and TRBJ2-2; D is ambiguous. This CDR3 region has 14 residues. Germline lookup yields CDR1 SGHDT and CDR2 YYEEEE. Trimming shortened V by 0 bases and J by 1 base, and 4 bases separated the two germline ends.